The sequence of this T cell receptor (beta chain) was determined in a study of OX40 agonist ivuxolimab in advanced cancers. Study details: An agonistic anti-OX40 (CD134) antibody, ivuxolimab, was used to treat the patients.

Repertoires were generated with immunoSEQ multiplex PCR, while TCRdb's copy carries only in-frame clones and drops some. This table holds 72,000 or so clones, approximately 80% found once. Per germline, CDR1 SGHAT and CDR2 FQNNGV. V lost 5 bases and J 5 bases, leaving 18 bases between the germline ends. The CDR3 spans 15 residues. The sequence derives from an adult with an advanced solid tumor such as melanoma, head and neck, liver or kidney cancer. This material consisted of CD4+ or CD8+ T cells sorted from blood, taken in a trial of the OX40 agonist ivuxolimab. The chain combines TRBV11-2 with TRBJ2-5, with a tentative D call TRBD2 (5 bases). CDR3 bases: TGTGCCAGCAGCCCCCACGCGGGCGCCAGGGAGACCCAGTACTTC. As protein: CASSPHAGARETQYF.